This TCR beta chain stems from a study of blood T cell repertoires in COVID-19. The CDR3 runs to 13 residues. V was cut by 0 bases and J by 8 bases, with 10 bases left in between. CDR1 is SGHTA and CDR2 is FQGTGA in the germline V gene. The method was immunoSEQ multiplex PCR; TCRdb's version includes in-frame clones alone and lacks a portion of them. Counted here are fewer than 200,000 clones, around 83% occurring once; the ten biggest clones make up around 19%. This clone was found a few times. This chain uses TRBV7-3 with TRBJ1-1; D is possibly TRBD1 (6 bases). This TCR was sampled from a woman in her 70s who had recovered from COVID-19. Sequencing was carried out using peripheral blood. The CDR3 DNA sequence: TGTGCCAGCAGCTTAACCCCAGGACAGGAAGCTTTCTTT. Protein product: CASSLTPGQEAFF.